Detailed here is one TCR beta chain. The protocol was immunoSEQ multiplex PCR, while the TCRdb copy is restricted to in-frame clones and leaves out a portion. Of around 2.1 million clones in the sample, approximately 94% were seen once. The CDR3 sequence is 14 residues long. Germline V gene data show CDR1 as LGHNA and CDR2 as YSLEER. Trimming took 8 bases from V and 5 from J; bases not matched to a gene: 9. The data belong to a study of shared clonotypes between healthy human individuals. The naive CD8 subset, CD45RO-negative cells positively selected for CCR7, excluded terminally differentiated effector memory CD45RA+ cells.

This receptor was obtained from a man between 18 and 35 years old in good health. Some clones in this sample may be carry-over from other donors' samples. The sequencing sample was made of naive CD8+ T cells from PBMCs. This sequence joins TRBV4-3 and TRBJ2-1; 7 bases map to TRBD2. The CDR3 bases are TGCGCCAGCTCGCCGGGGAGGGAGGACAATGAGCAGTTCTTC. This sequence encodes CASSPGREDNEQFF.